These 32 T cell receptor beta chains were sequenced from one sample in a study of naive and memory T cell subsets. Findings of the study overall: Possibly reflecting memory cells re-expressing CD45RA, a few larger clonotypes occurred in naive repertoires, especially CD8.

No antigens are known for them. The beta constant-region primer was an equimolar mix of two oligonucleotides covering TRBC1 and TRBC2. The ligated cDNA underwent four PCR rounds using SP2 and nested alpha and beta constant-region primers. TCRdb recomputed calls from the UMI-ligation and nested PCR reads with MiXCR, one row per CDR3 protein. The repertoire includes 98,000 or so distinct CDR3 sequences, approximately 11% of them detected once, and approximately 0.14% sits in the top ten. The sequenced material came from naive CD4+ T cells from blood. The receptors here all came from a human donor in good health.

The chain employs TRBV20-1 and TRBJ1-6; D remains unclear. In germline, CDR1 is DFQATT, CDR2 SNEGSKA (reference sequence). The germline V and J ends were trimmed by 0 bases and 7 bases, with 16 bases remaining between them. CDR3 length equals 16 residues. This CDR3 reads CSARDGSVLANSPLHF. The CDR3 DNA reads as TGCAGTGCTAGAGATGGTTCCGTCCTTGCGAATTCACCCCTCCACTTT.

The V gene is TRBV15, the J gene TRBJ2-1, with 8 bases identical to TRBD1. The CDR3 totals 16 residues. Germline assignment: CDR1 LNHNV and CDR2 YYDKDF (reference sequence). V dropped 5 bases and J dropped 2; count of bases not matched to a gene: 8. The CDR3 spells CATSSNTGQAYNEQFF. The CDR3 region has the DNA TGTGCCACCAGCTCAAACACGGGACAGGCCTACAATGAGCAGTTCTTC.

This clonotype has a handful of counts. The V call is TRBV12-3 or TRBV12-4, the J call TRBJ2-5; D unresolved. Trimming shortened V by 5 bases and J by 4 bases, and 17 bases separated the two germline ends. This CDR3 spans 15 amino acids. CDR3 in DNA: TGTGCCAGCAGTCACCGGGCTTCGGGTGCAGAGACCCAGTACTTC. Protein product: CASSHRASGAETQYF.

CDR3 residues: CASSYSRQTGGNTQYF. The CDR3 DNA reads as TGTGCCAGCAGTTACTCCCGGCAGACAGGAGGAAATACGCAGTATTTT. The chain has TRBV6-5 and TRBJ2-3; tentatively, D is TRBD1 (6 bases). The CDR3 sequence is 16 residues long. Trimming removed 0 bases from V and 7 bases from J, with 17 bases in between. The germline V gene has CDR1 MNHEY and CDR2 SVGAGI.

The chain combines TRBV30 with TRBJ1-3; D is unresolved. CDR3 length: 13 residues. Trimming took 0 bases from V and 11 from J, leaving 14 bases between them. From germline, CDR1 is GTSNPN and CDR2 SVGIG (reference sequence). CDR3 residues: CAWSVSQSGPIYF. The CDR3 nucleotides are TGTGCCTGGAGTGTATCCCAAAGTGGGCCCATATATTTT.

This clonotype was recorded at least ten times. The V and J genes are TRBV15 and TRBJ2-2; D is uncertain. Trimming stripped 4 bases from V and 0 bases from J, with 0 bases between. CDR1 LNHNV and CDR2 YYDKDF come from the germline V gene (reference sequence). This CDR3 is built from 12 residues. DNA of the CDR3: TGTGCCACCAGCACGAACACCGGGGAGCTGTTTTTT. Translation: CATSTNTGELFF. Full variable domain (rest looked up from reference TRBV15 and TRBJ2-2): DAMVIQNPRYQVTQFGKPVTLSCSQTLNHNVMYWYQQKSSQAPKLLFHYYDKDFNNEADTPDNFQSRRPNTSFCFLDIRSPGLGDTAMYLCATSTNTGELFFGEGSRLTVL.

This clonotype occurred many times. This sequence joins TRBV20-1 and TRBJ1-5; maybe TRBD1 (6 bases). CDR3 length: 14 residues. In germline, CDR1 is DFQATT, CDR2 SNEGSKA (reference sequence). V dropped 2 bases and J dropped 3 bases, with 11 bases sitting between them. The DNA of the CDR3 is TGCAGTGCTAGAATGTGGGACACCAATCAGCCCCAGCATTTT. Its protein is CSARMWDTNQPQHF.

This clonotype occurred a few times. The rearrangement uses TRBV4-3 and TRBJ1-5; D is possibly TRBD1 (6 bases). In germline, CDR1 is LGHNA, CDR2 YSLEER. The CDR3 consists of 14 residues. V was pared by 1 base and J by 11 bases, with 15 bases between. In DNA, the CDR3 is TGCGCCAGCAGCCAAGCCCTGAGGGGGGAGTCCCAGCATTTT. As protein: CASSQALRGESQHF.

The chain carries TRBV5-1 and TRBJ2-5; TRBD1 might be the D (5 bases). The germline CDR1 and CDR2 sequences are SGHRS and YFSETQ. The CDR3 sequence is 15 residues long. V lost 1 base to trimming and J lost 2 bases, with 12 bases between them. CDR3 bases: TGCGCCAGCAGCTTGCAAAGACAGATTCAAGAGACCCAGTACTTC. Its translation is CASSLQRQIQETQYF.

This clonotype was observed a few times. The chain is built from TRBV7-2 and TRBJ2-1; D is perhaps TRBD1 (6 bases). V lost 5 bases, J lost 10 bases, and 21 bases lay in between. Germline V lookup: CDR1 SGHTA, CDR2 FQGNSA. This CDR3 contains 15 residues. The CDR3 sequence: CASSRRLTGSGEQFF. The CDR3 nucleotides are TGTGCCAGCAGCCGACGCCTGACAGGTTCAGGAGAGCAGTTCTTC. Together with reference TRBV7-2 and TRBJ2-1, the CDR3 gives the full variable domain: GAGVSQSPSNKVTEKGKDVELRCDPISGHTALYWYRQSLGQGLEFLIYFQGNSAPDKSGLPSDRFSAERTGGSVSTLTIQRTQQEDSAVYLCASSRRLTGSGEQFFGPGTRLTVL.

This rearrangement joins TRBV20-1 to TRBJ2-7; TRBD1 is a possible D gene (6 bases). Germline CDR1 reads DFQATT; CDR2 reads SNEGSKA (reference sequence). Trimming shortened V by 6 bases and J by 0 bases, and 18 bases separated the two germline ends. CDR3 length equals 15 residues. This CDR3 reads CSAEDPQGPSYEQYF. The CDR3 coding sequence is TGCAGTGCCGAAGACCCACAGGGCCCCTCCTACGAGCAGTACTTC.

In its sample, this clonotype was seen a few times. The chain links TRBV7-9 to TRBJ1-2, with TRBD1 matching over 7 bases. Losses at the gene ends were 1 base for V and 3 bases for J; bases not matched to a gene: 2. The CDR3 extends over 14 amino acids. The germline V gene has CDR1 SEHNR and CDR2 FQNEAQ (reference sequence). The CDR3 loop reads CASSLGQGDYGYTF. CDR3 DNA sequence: TGTGCCAGCAGCTTAGGCCAGGGGGACTATGGCTACACCTTC.

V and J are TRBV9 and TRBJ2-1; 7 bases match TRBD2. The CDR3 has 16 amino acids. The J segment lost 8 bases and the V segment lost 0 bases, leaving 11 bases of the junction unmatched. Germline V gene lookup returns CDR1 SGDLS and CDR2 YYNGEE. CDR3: CASSVDLAVGMDEQFF. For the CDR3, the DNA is TGTGCCAGCAGCGTAGATCTAGCGGTGGGGATGGATGAGCAGTTCTTC.

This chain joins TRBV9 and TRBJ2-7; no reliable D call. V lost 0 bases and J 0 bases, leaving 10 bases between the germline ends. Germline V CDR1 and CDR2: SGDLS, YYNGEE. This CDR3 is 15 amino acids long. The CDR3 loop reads CASSVGALLSYEQYF. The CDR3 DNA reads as TGTGCCAGCAGCGTAGGGGCTCTCCTCTCCTACGAGCAGTACTTC.

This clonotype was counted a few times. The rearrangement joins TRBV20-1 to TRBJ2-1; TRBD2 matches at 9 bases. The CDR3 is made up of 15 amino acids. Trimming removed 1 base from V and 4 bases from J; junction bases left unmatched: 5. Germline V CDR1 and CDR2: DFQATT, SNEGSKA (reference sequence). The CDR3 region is CSARGREGGYNEQFF. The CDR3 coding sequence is TGCAGTGCTAGAGGGCGGGAGGGGGGATACAATGAGCAGTTCTTC.

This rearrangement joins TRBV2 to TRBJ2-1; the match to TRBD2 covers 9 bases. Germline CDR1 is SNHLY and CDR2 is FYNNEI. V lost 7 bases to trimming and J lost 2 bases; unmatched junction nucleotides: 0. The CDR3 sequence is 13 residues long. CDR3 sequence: CASIAGAYNEQFF. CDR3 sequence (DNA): TGTGCCAGCATAGCGGGGGCCTACAATGAGCAGTTCTTC.

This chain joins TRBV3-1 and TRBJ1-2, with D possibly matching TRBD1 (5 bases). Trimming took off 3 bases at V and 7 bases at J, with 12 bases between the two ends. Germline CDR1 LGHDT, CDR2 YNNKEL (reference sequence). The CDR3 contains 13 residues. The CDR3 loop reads CASSHSGIRGYTF. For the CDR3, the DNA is TGTGCCAGCAGCCATTCAGGGATCCGTGGCTACACCTTC.

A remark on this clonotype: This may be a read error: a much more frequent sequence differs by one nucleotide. As DNA, the CDR3 is TGTGCCAGAAGTTACTCGGGCAGAAGAGGCGAGCAGTACTTC. It yields the protein CARSYSGRRGEQYF. The chain is built from TRBV6-2 or TRBV6-3 and TRBJ2-7; no clear D. Germline values: CDR1 MNHEY, CDR2 SVGEGT. This CDR3 has 14 amino acids.

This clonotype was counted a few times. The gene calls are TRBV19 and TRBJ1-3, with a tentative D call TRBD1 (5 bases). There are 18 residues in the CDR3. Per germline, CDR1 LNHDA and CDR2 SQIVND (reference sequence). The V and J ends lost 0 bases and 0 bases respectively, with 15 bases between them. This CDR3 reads CASSIDVDSYSSGNTIYF. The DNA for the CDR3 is TGTGCCAGTAGTATAGACGTAGACAGCTATTCCTCTGGAAACACCATATATTTT.

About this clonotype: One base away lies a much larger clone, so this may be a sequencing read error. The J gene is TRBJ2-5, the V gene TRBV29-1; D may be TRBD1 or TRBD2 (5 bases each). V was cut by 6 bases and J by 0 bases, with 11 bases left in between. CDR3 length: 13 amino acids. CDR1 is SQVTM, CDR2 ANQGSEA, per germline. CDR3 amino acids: CSVGREYQETQYF. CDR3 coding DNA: TGCAGCGTGGGACGCGAGTACCAAGAGACCCAGTACTTC.

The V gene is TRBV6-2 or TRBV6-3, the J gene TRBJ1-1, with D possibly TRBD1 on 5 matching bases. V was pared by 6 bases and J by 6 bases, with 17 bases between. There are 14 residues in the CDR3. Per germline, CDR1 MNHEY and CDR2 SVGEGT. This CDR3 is CASSLLQGQAEAFF. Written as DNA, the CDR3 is TGTGCCAGCAGCCTACTTCAGGGCCAGGCTGAAGCTTTCTTT.

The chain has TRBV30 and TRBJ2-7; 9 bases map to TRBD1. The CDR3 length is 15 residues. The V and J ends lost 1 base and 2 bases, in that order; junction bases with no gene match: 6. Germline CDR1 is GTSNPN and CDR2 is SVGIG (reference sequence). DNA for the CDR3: TGTGCCTGGAGTGGTCTACAGGGGGCCCCCTACGAGCAGTACTTC. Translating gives CAWSGLQGAPYEQYF.

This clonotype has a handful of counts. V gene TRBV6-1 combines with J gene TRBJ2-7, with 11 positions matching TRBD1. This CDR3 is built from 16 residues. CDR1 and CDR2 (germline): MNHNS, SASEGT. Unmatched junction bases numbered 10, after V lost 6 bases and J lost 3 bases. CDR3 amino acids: CASSRNTGTGGYEQYF. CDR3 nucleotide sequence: TGTGCCAGCAGCCGGAACACCGGGACAGGGGGCTACGAGCAGTACTTC.

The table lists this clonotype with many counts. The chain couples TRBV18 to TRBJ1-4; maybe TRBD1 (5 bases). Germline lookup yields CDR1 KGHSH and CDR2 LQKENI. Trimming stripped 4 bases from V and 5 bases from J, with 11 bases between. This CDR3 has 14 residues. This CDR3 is CASSLGQGNEKLFF. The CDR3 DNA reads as TGTGCCAGCTCACTCGGGCAGGGAAATGAAAAACTGTTTTTT.

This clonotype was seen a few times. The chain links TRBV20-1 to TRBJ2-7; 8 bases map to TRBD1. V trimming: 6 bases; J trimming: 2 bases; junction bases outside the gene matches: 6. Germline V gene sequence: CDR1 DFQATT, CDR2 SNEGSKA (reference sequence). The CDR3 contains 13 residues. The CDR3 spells CSARTGQAYEQYF. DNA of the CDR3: TGCAGTGCGAGGACAGGGCAGGCCTACGAGCAGTACTTC.

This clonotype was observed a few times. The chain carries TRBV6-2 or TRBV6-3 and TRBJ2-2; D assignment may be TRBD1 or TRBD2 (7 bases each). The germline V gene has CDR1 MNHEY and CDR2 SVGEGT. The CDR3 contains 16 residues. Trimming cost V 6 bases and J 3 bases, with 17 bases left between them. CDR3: CASSPRGGGDTGELFF. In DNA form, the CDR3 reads TGTGCCAGCAGCCCCAGGGGGGGCGGAGACACCGGGGAGCTGTTTTTT.

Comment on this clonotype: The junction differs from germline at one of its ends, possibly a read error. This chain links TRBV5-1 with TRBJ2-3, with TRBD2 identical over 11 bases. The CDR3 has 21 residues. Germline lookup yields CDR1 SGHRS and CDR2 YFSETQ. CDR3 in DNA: TGCACCAGCAGCTTGGGTTCGTGGGGACTAGCGGCCAACCTGGGGACAGATACGCAGTATTTT. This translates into CTSSLGSWGLAANLGTDTQYF. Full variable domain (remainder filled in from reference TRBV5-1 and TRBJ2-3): KAGVTQTPRYLIKTRGQQVTLSCSPISGHRSVSWYQQTPGQGLQFLFEYFSETQRNKGNFPGRFSGRQFSNSRSEMNVSTLELGDSALYLCTSSLGSWGLAANLGTDTQYFGPGTRLTVL.

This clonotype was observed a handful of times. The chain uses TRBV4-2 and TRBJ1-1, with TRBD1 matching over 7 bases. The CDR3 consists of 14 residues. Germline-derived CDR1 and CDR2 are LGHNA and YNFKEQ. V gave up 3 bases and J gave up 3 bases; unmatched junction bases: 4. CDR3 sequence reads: CASSHPTGYTEAFF. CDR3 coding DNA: TGTGCCAGCAGCCATCCGACAGGGTACACTGAAGCTTTCTTT.

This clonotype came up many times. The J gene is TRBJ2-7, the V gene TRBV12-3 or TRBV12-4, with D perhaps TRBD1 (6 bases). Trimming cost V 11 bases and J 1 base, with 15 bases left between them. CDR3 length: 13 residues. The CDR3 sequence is CAVRRGSSYEQYF. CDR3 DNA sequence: TGTGCCGTCCGAAGGGGGTCATCCTACGAGCAGTACTTC.

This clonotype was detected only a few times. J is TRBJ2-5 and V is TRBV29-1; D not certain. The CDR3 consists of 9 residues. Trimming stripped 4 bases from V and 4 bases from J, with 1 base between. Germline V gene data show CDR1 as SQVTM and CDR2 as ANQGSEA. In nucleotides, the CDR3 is TGCAGCGTTGGAGAGACCCAGTACTTC. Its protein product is CSVGETQYF.

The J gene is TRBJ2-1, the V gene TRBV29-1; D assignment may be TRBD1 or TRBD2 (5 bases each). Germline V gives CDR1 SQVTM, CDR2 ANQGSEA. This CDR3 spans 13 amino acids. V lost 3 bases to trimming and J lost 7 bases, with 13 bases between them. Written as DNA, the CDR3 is TGCAGCGTTGACAGGGTGTCGGGGAATGAGCAGTTCTTC. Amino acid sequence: CSVDRVSGNEQFF.

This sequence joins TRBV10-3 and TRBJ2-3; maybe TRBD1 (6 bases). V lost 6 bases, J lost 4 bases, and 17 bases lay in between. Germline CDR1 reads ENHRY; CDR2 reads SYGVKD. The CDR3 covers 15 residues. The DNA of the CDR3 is TGTGCCATCAGCGGACCGGACAGCAGGGCAGATACGCAGTATTTT. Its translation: CAISGPDSRADTQYF.